This T cell receptor beta chain came from a study of blood T cell repertoires in COVID-19. Across the study: Samples taken during acute and convalescent COVID-19 were collected in the United States, Italy and Spain. In each case, the material was cDNA or gDNA derived from T cells, B-cell-depleted T cells, or PBMCs.

Donors were grouped by their self-reported clinical history. Trimming stripped 1 base from V and 4 bases from J, with 13 bases between. The germline V gene encodes CDR1 SGHDN and CDR2 FVKESK. This CDR3 contains 15 residues. Per the original data handling: Estimated nucleated cell counts came from reference gene primer amplification. Profiled with immunoSEQ multiplex PCR; TCRdb holds only in-frame clones, not every one. V and J calls and clone size are copied from that table; D and trimming were computed from the DNA. The profile covers about 400,000 clones, with 88% appearing a single time and 2% to 2.5% taken by the ten largest.

The gene calls are TRBV14 and TRBJ1-2; a weak D match, TRBD1 (6 bases). The source material was PBMCs or T cells enriched from blood (not recorded which). The sequence was obtained from a woman aged 40 to 50 with acute COVID-19. CDR3 protein: CASSQGGGYGYGYTF. In DNA, the CDR3 is TGTGCCAGCAGCCAAGGTGGGGGCTATGGCTATGGCTACACCTTC.